This is a list of T cell receptor beta chains from one sample in a study of identical twins. TCRdb reprocessed the 5' RACE reads with MiXCR, giving one entry per CDR3 protein. The table lists around 500,000 distinct CDR3 sequences, over 12% of them singletons. These sequences were also reported in another study, on yellow fever vaccine responses in identical twins.

The material sequenced was CD4+ T cells sorted from blood. The receptors stem from a woman younger than 35 in good health. Each CDR3 is given with its conserved first and last residue. A D gene is named only where the DNA matches it firmly. For some rows the clone size is stated as once, few or many, or as a class when expanded; others skip it.

TRBD2,TRBV3-1,TRBJ2-1,NA,CASSEGPKTSVSYNEQFF,TGTGCCAGCAGCGAAGGGCCCAAAACTAGCGTCTCCTACAATGAGCAGTTCTTC
NA,TRBV5-1,TRBJ2-2,NA,CASSPWVNTGELFF,TGCGCCAGCAGCCCTTGGGTCAACACCGGGGAGCTGTTTTTT
NA,TRBV7-2,TRBJ2-3,NA,CASSLSRGDFSEKYF,TGTGCCAGCAGCTTAAGTCGAGGAGACTTTTCCGAAAAGTATTTT
NA,TRBV24-1,TRBJ2-3,NA,CATSRDLLTDTQYF,TGTGCCACCTCCCGGGACCTCCTCACAGATACGCAGTATTTT
TRBD1,TRBV29-1,TRBJ1-5,many,CSVGARGASQPQHF,TGCAGCGTTGGAGCCAGGGGGGCTTCTCAGCCCCAGCATTTT
TRBD2,TRBV6-5,TRBJ2-7,few,CASSYMSVTSGGEQYF,TGTGCCAGCAGTTATATGTCCGTGACTAGCGGGGGAGAGCAGTACTTC
TRBD1,TRBV29-1,TRBJ2-3,few,CSVRQGIGFSLGTQYF,TGCAGCGTACGACAGGGGATCGGTTTCTCCCTGGGTACGCAGTATTTT
TRBD2,TRBV7-2,TRBJ2-3,NA,CASSPQSGSITDTQYF,TGTGCCAGCAGCCCCCAGAGCGGGAGCATCACAGATACGCAGTATTTT
TRBD2,TRBV29-1,TRBJ2-3,NA,CSVEKGWGGRSIDTQYF,TGCAGCGTTGAAAAGGGGTGGGGCGGGAGAAGCATCGATACGCAGTATTTT
TRBD1,TRBV28,TRBJ1-2,few,CASSLRTGRIHGYTF,TGTGCCAGCAGTTTACGGACAGGGCGAATCCATGGCTACACCTTC
TRBD1,TRBV7-9,TRBJ1-6,many,CASSSTGENSPLHF,TGTGCCAGCAGCTCGACAGGGGAGAATTCACCCCTCCACTTT
NA,TRBV20-1,TRBJ2-7,NA,CSAATSYEQYF,TGCAGTGCTGCTACCTCCTACGAGCAGTACTTC
TRBD2,TRBV29-1,TRBJ2-3,few,CSASTSGGTDTQYF,TGCAGCGCCTCGACTAGCGGGGGCACAGATACGCAGTATTTT
NA,TRBV15,TRBJ2-3,few,CATSRVGRDSRSPDTQYF,TGTGCCACCAGCAGAGTGGGGAGAGACTCTAGGTCCCCAGATACGCAGTATTTT
NA,TRBV10-3,TRBJ2-3,few,CAISGRRDPSTDTQYF,TGTGCCATCAGTGGCCGCAGGGACCCAAGCACAGATACGCAGTATTTT
NA,TRBV5-1,TRBJ2-7,NA,CASSSGGRDEQYF,TGCGCCAGCAGCTCCGGGGGCAGGGACGAGCAGTACTTC